This T cell receptor beta chain was obtained from a study of Ad26.COV2.S vaccination and SARS-CoV-2 variants. Treatment reported: approximately 18 received Ad26.COV2.S at low or high dose, single or two shots; about 5 received placebo; per-sample allocation not given. Specimens were obtained on day 63 following the first vaccine or placebo injection. V shed 2 bases and J 6 bases; nucleotides not matched to a gene: 8. Germline-derived CDR1 and CDR2 are KGHSH and LQKENI. The CDR3 is 16 residues long. Data came from immunoSEQ multiplex PCR; TCRdb stores just in-frame clones and leaves some out. The table shows around 300,000 clones, with approximately 90% occurring only once.

The V call is TRBV18, the J call TRBJ1-5; TRBD1 matches 9 bases. The receptor was isolated from a person aged 18-65 years who received the Ad26.COV2.S COVID-19 vaccine or a placebo. Here the sequenced sample was peripheral blood, taken in a trial of Ad26.COV2.S vaccine versus placebo. CDR3 protein: CASSPTQGAVGQPQHF. CDR3 sequence (DNA): TGTGCCAGCTCACCAACACAGGGGGCGGTTGGTCAGCCCCAGCATTTT.